The source of this T cell receptor (beta chain) is a study of blood T cell repertoires in COVID-19 (dated by TCRdb to about 2020). For the study in its entirety: Collaborator samples came from the United States, Italy and Spain and covered acute and convalescent phases of COVID-19. The prospective study material was composed of cDNA or gDNA derived from T cells, B-cell-depleted T cells, or PBMCs. Deeply sampled blood TCRbeta repertoires from subjects exposed to, actively infected with, or recovered from COVID-19 were included in the dataset. The repertoires were released in a freely available public database meant as a resource for research on the immune response to SARS-CoV-2. Samples came from the ongoing ImmuneRACE study (first 160 participants) plus 1,254 subjects from 6 global collaborators. A de-identified subject ID, COVID-19 status, age in years and sex were almost always included in the sample metadata. HLA class I and class II types, where available, came from metadata supplied by the sample provider rather than from assay-based typing. Beyond this particular receptor, the publication reports: How much clinical and demographic metadata was included differed by source and by participant, and the metadata was provided uncurated.

With respect to this clone: It lacks a known antigen. Base qualities are not recorded, but no much larger clone differs from it by a single base.

Samples from volunteer blood donors who had recovered from COVID-19 were contributed by a second Seattle source. Each collaborating institution followed its own protocols to collect whole blood in K2EDTA tubes. For TCRbeta analysis, collaborator samples were shipped as frozen whole blood, as isolated PBMCs, or as DNA extracted from either sample type. TCRbeta CDR3 regions were amplified from genomic DNA by means of the immunoSEQ Assay, a bias-controlled multiplex PCR. For the original study's pipeline: Within the assay, amplification of reference gene primers was used to estimate how many nucleated cells each sample contained. To quantify the absolute abundance of each unique TCRbeta CDR3 rearrangement, sequence reads were collapsed and filtered. For each sample, productive Simpson clonality was calculated as the square root of Simpson's diversity index over productive rearrangements. The immuneACCESS repertoire file appears here via TCRdb, limited to in-frame rearrangements. These files lack a portion of the clones; in checked studies, under half of the deficit traces to unresolved V genes, and the cause of the others is not known. V and J calls and clone size are those listed in that table; D and trimming were worked out from the DNA. For this sample the table gives some 230,000 clones, of which around four fifths were detected only once. The ten largest clones add up to more than 4.5% of the sample.

The receptor was derived from a woman aged 55 to 70 who had recovered from COVID-19. Sample: peripheral blood.

The CDR3 amino acid sequence is: CAWSVRRLTYEQYF. The DNA is as follows: TGTGCCTGGAGTGTACGCAGGTTAACCTACGAGCAGTACTTC. The receptor chain draws on TRBV30 and TRBJ2-7; the D gene assignment is ambiguous. The CDR3 holds 14 amino acids from the cysteine to the phenylalanine. Of all the DNA, just the CDR3 is kept, 42 bases in frame from base 1. CDR1 and CDR2, looked up from the germline V gene (reference sequence), are GTSNPN and SVGIG. At the junction V is shortened by 0 bases and J by 2 bases, with 11 bases in between.